This record looks at one T cell receptor beta chain sequence and its context. The antigen is undetermined. CDR1 and CDR2 (germline): SGHVT, SQSDAQ. This CDR3 comprises 22 residues. Deletions cut 3 bases from V and 0 bases from J, with 30 bases between. This specimen belongs to a study of T cells in narcolepsy. As for the study in general: Donors had narcolepsy type 1 or type 2, or were healthy controls. Whole-study findings and limits: Comparing one patient's CSF and blood CD4+ clonotypes highlighted HCRT- and TRIB2-specific autoreactive clonotypes. Autoreactive clonotypes reportedly recurred in blood of same and different patients, not controls.

The repertoire was sequenced with immunoSEQ multiplex PCR; TCRdb's copy has only in-frame clones and lacks some. The data hold around 30,000 clones, with 90% observed a single time. Sequencing was performed on CD45RA- memory CD4+ T cells from PBMCs. The chain uses TRBV7-4 and TRBJ1-5, with a possible D match to TRBD1 (5 bases). The TCR comes from a human donor with narcolepsy. CDR3 nucleotide sequence: TGTGCCAGCAGCTTGTGGGCGCGAAAAGTTGAATGGACACCACATAGCAATCAGCCCCAGCATTTT. Its protein product is CASSLWARKVEWTPHSNQPQHF.